This TCR beta chain was obtained from a study of cytomegalovirus exposure and HLA in healthy donors. In the PCR, 60 Vbeta and 13 Jbeta primers were used. Using immunoSEQ multiplex PCR, the repertoire was profiled, and TCRdb retains in-frame clones only, with some absent. The sample holds roughly 150,000 clones, around three quarters seen once. There are a few counts of this clone. The V gene's germline CDR1 is MNHEY and CDR2 SVGAGI. The ends lost 5 bases at V and 6 bases at J; junction bases unmatched: 5. The CDR3 spans 14 residues. These donors counted as nominally healthy when sampled, but unrecorded immune exposures were likely.

The sequenced sample consisted of PBMCs. The V call is TRBV6-5, the J call TRBJ2-7; 12 positions agree with TRBD1. This TCR was sampled from a man aged 40-49 years in good health and CMV-seropositive. CDR3 nucleotide sequence: TGTGCCAGCAGTCCCCGGGACAGGGGGCCCGAGCAGTACTTC. Encoded protein: CASSPRDRGPEQYF.